The 16 T cell receptor beta chains listed next were all sequenced from one sample in a study of response to subunit inactivated influenza vaccine (dated by TCRdb to 2016 to 2018). The library relied on RT-PCR. Instrument on record: Illumina HiSeq 2500. TCRdb's own reprocessing of the public reads used fastp at Q25 and MiXCR and kept productive beta chains. CDR3 protein duplicates are merged, each entry listing the most common genes and DNA. Counted in this sample were about 520,000 distinct CDR3 sequences; 7.2% of them appeared once. The top ten clonotypes cover around 13% of the sample. The specimen comprised PBMCs from blood, sampled around 2 years after vaccination. Receptor source: a man in his fifties or sixties who received an inactivated influenza vaccine. Donor details come from another sample of the same person, matched by shared clones.

This clonotype was counted at least ten times. This sequence joins TRBV5-1 and TRBJ2-5; D unclear. The CDR3 length is 13 residues. In germline, CDR1 is SGHRS, CDR2 YFSETQ. Deletions cut 0 bases from V and 5 bases from J, with 8 bases between. The CDR3 region is CASSLDLKETQYF. In DNA form, the CDR3 reads TGCGCCAGCAGCTTGGACTTAAAGGAGACCCAGTACTTC.

This clonotype has a count of ten or more. This chain uses TRBV29-1 with TRBJ1-5, with unresolved D. Germline CDR1 SQVTM, CDR2 ANQGSEA. Trimming stripped 4 bases from V and 0 bases from J, with 7 bases between. The CDR3 contains 13 residues. CDR3 protein: CSVAGNSNQPQHF. The CDR3 DNA reads TGCAGCGTTGCTGGCAATAGCAATCAGCCCCAGCATTTT.

The rearrangement uses TRBV2 and TRBJ1-5, with D hard to call. V lost 1 base to trimming and J lost 5 bases, with 12 bases between them. From germline, CDR1 is SNHLY and CDR2 FYNNEI. The CDR3 extends over 15 amino acids. The CDR3 DNA follows: TGTGCCAGCAGTGAAGTAAAGAGGGCCTATCAGCCCCAGCATTTT. Amino acid sequence: CASSEVKRAYQPQHF. Based on the CDR3 plus reference TRBV2 and TRBJ1-5, the full variable domain is EPEVTQTPSHQVTQMGQEVILRCVPISNHLYFYWYRQILGQKVEFLVSFYNNEISEKSEIFDDQFSVERPDGSNFTLKIRSTKLEDSAMYFCASSEVKRAYQPQHFGDGTRLSIL.

The chain couples TRBV7-9 to TRBJ2-1; D is undetermined. Germline values: CDR1 SEHNR, CDR2 FQNEAQ (reference sequence). There are 14 residues in the CDR3. Trimming stripped 5 bases from V and 3 bases from J, with 11 bases between. The CDR3 DNA sequence: TGTGCCAGCAGCCCCCAGGCAGTCTACAATGAGCAGTTCTTC. As protein: CASSPQAVYNEQFF.

The rearrangement links TRBV7-9 to TRBJ2-5; 9 bases map to TRBD1. Germline assignment: CDR1 SEHNR and CDR2 FQNEAQ (reference sequence). The trim removed 5 bases at V and 7 bases at J, leaving 8 bases unmatched. The CDR3 sequence is 14 residues long. CDR3 DNA sequence: TGTGCCAGCAGCATTACGGACAGGGGCGGGACCCAGTACTTC. This sequence encodes CASSITDRGGTQYF. Together with reference TRBV7-9 and TRBJ2-5, the CDR3 gives the full variable domain: DTGVSQNPRHKITKRGQNVTFRCDPISEHNRLYWYRQTLGQGPEFLTYFQNEAQLEKSRLLSDRFSAERPKGSFSTLEIQRTEQGDSAMYLCASSITDRGGTQYFGPGTRLLVL.

This clonotype was seen repeatedly, ten times or more. V usage is TRBV18 and J usage is TRBJ2-1; D is unresolved. Germline V CDR1 and CDR2: KGHSH, LQKENI. The CDR3 runs to 14 residues. V lost 5 bases to trimming and J lost 4 bases, with 12 bases between them. CDR3 region: CASSSFLGYNEQFF. As DNA, the CDR3 is TGTGCCAGCTCATCCTTTTTGGGTTACAATGAGCAGTTCTTC.

A remark on this clonotype: This sequence may be a read error, since a much larger clone differs from it by one base. J is TRBJ2-2 and V is TRBV5-3; D is perhaps TRBD2 (5 bases). TRBV5-3 is an open reading frame, and its role is uncertain. The CDR3 contains 14 residues. With 2 bases removed from V and 4 bases from J, the gap between germline ends came to 9 bases. This CDR3 reads CARSLLGSTGELFF. The CDR3 nucleotides read TGTGCCAGAAGCTTATTGGGGAGCACCGGGGAGCTGTTTTTT.

This chain joins TRBV5-6 and TRBJ1-5; 10 bases line up with TRBD1. Germline trimming cut 4 bases from V and 5 bases from J; bases unmatched to any gene: 6. This CDR3 comprises 15 residues. Germline V gene lookup returns CDR1 SGHDT and CDR2 YYEEEE. CDR3 DNA: TGTGCCAGCAGCATAGGGACAGGGGACTATCAGCCCCAGCATTTT. Translated, it gives CASSIGTGDYQPQHF.

This chain connects TRBV28 to TRBJ1-5; TRBD1 agrees at 9 bases. Trimming cost V 3 bases and J 2 bases; bases outside gene matches: 8. The V gene's germline CDR1 is MDHEN and CDR2 SYDVKM. The length of the CDR3 is 17 residues. This chain's CDR3 is CASSFPPGQGGNQPQHF. CDR3 sequence (DNA): TGTGCCAGCAGTTTTCCGCCGGGACAGGGAGGCAATCAGCCCCAGCATTTT.

The V gene is TRBV28, the J gene TRBJ2-7; 14 bases line up with TRBD2. The V and J ends lost 4 bases and 2 bases, in that order; junction bases with no gene match: 7. Germline CDR1 is MDHEN and CDR2 is SYDVKM. The CDR3 is made up of 17 amino acids. The CDR3 DNA reads TGTGCCAGCAGTTGGACTAGCGGGAGGAGATCCACCTACGAGCAGTACTTC. Translating gives CASSWTSGRRSTYEQYF.

This clonotype has more than one count but fewer than ten. The chain links TRBV11-2 to TRBJ2-7, with TRBD1 matching 9 bases. Unmatched junction bases numbered 5, after V lost 4 bases and J lost 7 bases. CDR1 is SGHAT and CDR2 is FQNNGV in the germline V gene. This CDR3 is 13 amino acids long. CDR3: CASSSAGQGEQYF. The CDR3 nucleotides are TGTGCCAGCAGCTCGGCGGGACAGGGTGAGCAGTACTTC. Based on the CDR3 plus reference TRBV11-2 and TRBJ2-7, the full variable domain is EAGVAQSPRYKIIEKRQSVAFWCNPISGHATLYWYQQILGQGPKLLIQFQNNGVVDDSQLPKDRFSAERLKGVDSTLKIQPAKLEDSAVYLCASSSAGQGEQYFGPGTRLTVT.

This clonotype was observed a handful of times. The chain is built from TRBV28 and TRBJ2-3; 8 bases fit TRBD2. Germline CDR1 is MDHEN and CDR2 is SYDVKM. CDR3 length: 16 amino acids. Trimming at V came to 3 bases and at J to 3 bases, leaving 8 bases not matched to a gene. This CDR3 is CASSFRSGRRTDTQYF. The CDR3 nucleotides are TGTGCCAGCAGTTTCAGAAGCGGGAGAAGAACAGATACGCAGTATTTT.

This clonotype was counted ten times or more. The chain has TRBV27 and TRBJ1-5; 9 nucleotides align to TRBD1. This CDR3 region has 17 residues. Germline loops: CDR1 MNHEY, CDR2 SMNVEV (reference sequence). V lost 6 bases, J lost 0 bases, and 9 bases stayed unmatched. The CDR3 is CASSSGGTGYSNQPQHF. In DNA form, the CDR3 reads TGTGCCAGCAGCTCAGGGGGGACAGGGTATAGCAATCAGCCCCAGCATTTT.

This clonotype was seen more than once but under ten times. The chain recombines TRBV2 with TRBJ2-6; the D is unclear. The CDR3 is 15 amino acids. Looked up from germline, CDR1 is SNHLY and CDR2 is FYNNEI. Deletions cut 4 bases from V and 2 bases from J, with 9 bases between. Here the CDR3 DNA reads TGTGCCAGCAGTGTTCTGGCGGCTGGGGCCAACGTCCTGACTTTC. Translation gives CASSVLAAGANVLTF. The variable domain in full, completed from reference TRBV2 and TRBJ2-6, reads EPEVTQTPSHQVTQMGQEVILRCVPISNHLYFYWYRQILGQKVEFLVSFYNNEISEKSEIFDDQFSVERPDGSNFTLKIRSTKLEDSAMYFCASSVLAAGANVLTFGAGSRLTVL.

This clonotype was counted many times. The chain is built from TRBV5-1 and TRBJ1-3; 7 bases are a match to TRBD1. The length of the CDR3 is 16 residues. Trimming at V came to 0 bases and at J to 2 bases, leaving 5 bases not matched to a gene. Germline V CDR1 and CDR2: SGHRS, YFSETQ. The CDR3 DNA follows: TGCGCCAGCAGCTTGGTCCCAGGGGGAGCTGGAAACACCATATATTTT. Its protein product is CASSLVPGGAGNTIYF.

A few counts support this clonotype. This rearrangement joins TRBV6-1 to TRBJ1-1, with 9 nucleotides matching TRBD1. V lost 5 bases and J lost 5; bases outside the gene matches: 18. Per germline, CDR1 MNHNS and CDR2 SASEGT. This CDR3 region has 18 residues. Here the CDR3 reads CASSKWTGASVGGTEAFF. CDR3 sequence (DNA): TGTGCCAGCAGTAAATGGACAGGGGCGAGTGTCGGCGGAACTGAAGCTTTCTTT.